These 22 T cell receptor beta chains originate from one sample sequenced in a study of neoadjuvant anti-PD-1 for oral cavity cancer. The assay was immunoSEQ multiplex PCR, and TCRdb's table has in-frame clones only and misses some. The sample carries 14,000 or so clones, approximately 73% recorded once. Stated time point: after neoadjuvant nivolumab, at surgical resection. The sequences come from PBMCs, collected after nivolumab (anti-PD-1) treatment. These receptors came from a person aged 40-85 years with oral cavity squamous cell carcinoma.

The CDR3 DNA reads TGTGCCAGCAGTCCGCCACGGGGTGGCTACACCTTC. Its protein is CASSPPRGGYTF. The chain couples TRBV7-3 to TRBJ1-2; D is unresolved. Deletions cut 6 bases from V and 7 bases from J, with 12 bases between. The CDR3 has 12 amino acids. Germline assignment: CDR1 SGHTA and CDR2 FQGTGA.

V and J are TRBV6-6 and TRBJ2-1, with TRBD2 identical over 14 bases. Germline V gene data show CDR1 as MNHNY and CDR2 as SVGAGI (reference sequence). The CDR3 runs to 15 residues. J was trimmed by 7 bases and V by 6 bases; bases with no gene match: 5. The CDR3 bases are TGTGCCAGCAGCCGACTAGCGGGGGGGCGGAATGAGCAGTTCTTC. Amino acids: CASSRLAGGRNEQFF.

The rearrangement joins TRBV20-1 to TRBJ2-1; D is ambiguous. V was clipped by 4 bases and J by 1 base, with 2 bases between them. The CDR3 consists of 11 residues. Germline-derived CDR1 and CDR2 are DFQATT and SNEGSKA (reference sequence). The CDR3: CSATSYNEQFF. CDR3 coding DNA: TGCAGTGCTACATCCTACAATGAGCAGTTCTTC.

The chain combines TRBV18 with TRBJ2-7; 7 nucleotides line up with TRBD1. The germline CDR1 and CDR2 sequences are KGHSH and LQKENI. Losses at the gene ends were 1 base for V and 3 bases for J; bases not matched to a gene: 3. The CDR3 has 14 amino acids. CDR3 protein: CASSPQGQNYEQYF. The CDR3 region has the DNA TGTGCCAGCTCACCACAGGGACAGAACTACGAGCAGTACTTC.

This clone has just one count. The chain has TRBV4-1 and TRBJ1-1, with D hard to call. Germline V gives CDR1 MGHRA, CDR2 YSYEKL. Between the trimmed V and J ends, which lost 4 bases and 11 bases, there was a span of 23 bases. The length of the CDR3 is 15 residues. The CDR3 bases are TGCGCCAGCAGCCGAGGAGTCGGACCCCGCGACCCGGCTTTCTTT. The encoded protein is CASSRGVGPRDPAFF.

The rearrangement links TRBV7-8 to TRBJ1-3, with unresolved D. The CDR3 is 15 amino acids. V lost 2 bases and J 0 bases, leaving 8 bases between the germline ends. Germline-derived CDR1 and CDR2 are SGHVS and FQNEAQ. In DNA form, the CDR3 reads TGTGCCAGCAGCTTATACGGGCTCTCTGGAAACACCATATATTTT. It codes for CASSLYGLSGNTIYF.

The chain uses TRBV4-1 and TRBJ1-4; weak D call: TRBD1 (5 bases). V lost 3 bases and J 0 bases, leaving 11 bases between the germline ends. Germline V gene data show CDR1 as MGHRA and CDR2 as YSYEKL. The CDR3 is made up of 16 amino acids. CDR3 sequence reads: CASSQLKGPTNEKLFF. DNA for the CDR3: TGCGCCAGCAGCCAGCTTAAGGGGCCAACTAATGAAAAACTGTTTTTT.

The chain carries TRBV27 and TRBJ1-5; D call uncertain. Deletions cut 2 bases from V and 0 bases from J, with 8 bases between. CDR3 size: 15 residues. Germline lookup yields CDR1 MNHEY and CDR2 SMNVEV (reference sequence). CDR3 nucleotide sequence: TGTGCCAGCAGTTTAATGGGATATAGCAATCAGCCCCAGCATTTT. This encodes CASSLMGYSNQPQHF.

V is TRBV29-1 and J is TRBJ2-2; a possible D gene is TRBD2 (6 bases). Germline lookup yields CDR1 SQVTM and CDR2 ANQGSEA. The CDR3 has 15 amino acids. V was clipped by 4 bases and J by 2 bases, with 14 bases between them. The CDR3 nucleotides are TGCAGCGTTGGCCCTGGGACTTTAAACACCGGGGAGCTGTTTTTT. Its protein product is CSVGPGTLNTGELFF.

This clone was counted between two and nine times. This sequence joins TRBV5-6 and TRBJ2-7; no definite D call. V lost 6 bases and J lost 6, with 13 bases in between. The CDR3 contains 12 residues. CDR1 is SGHDT and CDR2 is YYEEEE in the germline V gene. CDR3 bases: TGTGCCAGCACAAGTCTTCGAGGCGAGCAGTACTTC. This codes for CASTSLRGEQYF.

V gene TRBV10-3 combines with J gene TRBJ1-2, with D perhaps matching TRBD1 (5 bases). CDR1 ENHRY and CDR2 SYGVKD come from the germline V gene. The CDR3 extends over 13 amino acids. V gave up 10 bases and J gave up 6 bases, with 18 bases separating them. The CDR3 reads CATRRDRADGYTF. The DNA of the CDR3 is TGTGCCACCCGCCGCGACAGAGCTGATGGCTACACCTTC.

This clone was recorded only once. This chain uses TRBV29-1 with TRBJ1-3; no definite D call. Trimming stripped 5 bases from V and 3 bases from J, with 11 bases between. Germline V CDR1 and CDR2: SQVTM, ANQGSEA. This CDR3 region has 13 residues. CDR3 sequence reads: CSVSDDIGNTIYF. The CDR3 region has the DNA TGCAGCGTTAGCGACGACATTGGAAACACCATATATTTT.

This clone was observed a single time. V is TRBV7-6 and J is TRBJ2-1, with D possibly being TRBD1 or TRBD2 (5 bases each). The length of the CDR3 is 14 residues. Germline loops: CDR1 SGHVS, CDR2 FNYEAQ. V was shortened by 5 bases and J by 7 bases, with 15 bases between the two germline ends. The CDR3 DNA reads as TGTGCCAGCAGCCCCCCACGGGGCCCTAATGAGCAGTTCTTC. Protein product: CASSPPRGPNEQFF.

The chain couples TRBV30 to TRBJ2-1; the D is unclear. Germline V gene data show CDR1 as GTSNPN and CDR2 as SVGIG (reference sequence). The CDR3 has 12 residues. Deletions cut 0 bases from V and 14 bases from J, with 14 bases between. The CDR3 spells CAWSVHRPREFF. The CDR3 nucleotides read TGTGCCTGGAGTGTACATCGACCGCGAGAGTTCTTC.

This clone was counted only a few times. The chain employs TRBV5-5 and TRBJ1-2; no definite D call. The germline V and J ends were trimmed by 5 bases and 2 bases, with 13 bases remaining between them. CDR1 SGHKS and CDR2 YYEKEE come from the germline V gene (reference sequence). The CDR3 consists of 14 residues. The CDR3 DNA reads as TGTGCCAGCAGTCGTACAACTGCAAACTATGGCTACACCTTC. This gives the protein CASSRTTANYGYTF.

This sequence joins TRBV27 and TRBJ2-7; D possibly uses TRBD1 or TRBD2 (5 bases each). In germline, CDR1 is MNHEY, CDR2 SMNVEV (reference sequence). V dropped 2 bases and J dropped 3 bases, with 8 bases sitting between them. The CDR3 contains 13 residues. The CDR3 region is CASSLGGGYEQYF. DNA for the CDR3: TGTGCCAGCAGTTTAGGGGGTGGCTACGAGCAGTACTTC.

In this sample, this clone turned up once. This chain uses TRBV6-1 with TRBJ2-3; D is undetermined. The V gene's germline CDR1 is MNHNS and CDR2 SASEGT. Trimming pared 6 bases from V and 6 bases from J, leaving 16 bases between. The length of the CDR3 is 14 residues. DNA of the CDR3: TGTGCCAGCAGCCTTCCCCGTCCTGGGGATACGCAGTATTTT. It yields the protein CASSLPRPGDTQYF.

This rearrangement joins TRBV5-1 to TRBJ2-1, with 14 bases identical to TRBD2. The CDR3 has 17 residues. Germline trimming cut 6 bases from V and 9 bases from J; bases unmatched to any gene: 14. Germline V gene lookup returns CDR1 SGHRS and CDR2 YFSETQ. The CDR3 DNA follows: TGCGCCAGCACCCTGAACGCCGGGACTAGCGGGAGAGGTGAGCAGTTCTTC. It translates to CASTLNAGTSGRGEQFF.

The chain is built from TRBV7-3 and TRBJ2-1, with a weak D call TRBD2 (6 bases). Germline values: CDR1 SGHTA, CDR2 FQGTGA. The V end was cut by 5 bases, the J end by 9 bases, with 14 bases between. This CDR3 region has 13 residues. The CDR3 sequence: CASSQKTSFEQFF. DNA for the CDR3: TGTGCCAGCAGCCAAAAGACTAGTTTTGAGCAGTTCTTC.

The CDR3 reads CASSPTGQGTETQYF. In DNA, the CDR3 is TGTGCCAGCAGCCCGACAGGGCAGGGAACGGAGACCCAGTACTTC. This chain uses TRBV7-7 with TRBJ2-5, with 7 bases fitting TRBD1. Germline V gene lookup returns CDR1 SSHAT and CDR2 FNYEAQ (reference sequence). V lost 5 bases, J lost 5 bases, and 11 bases stayed unmatched. This CDR3 is 15 amino acids long.

This chain links TRBV27 with TRBJ1-4; the D is unclear. Germline V gene data show CDR1 as MNHEY and CDR2 as SMNVEV (reference sequence). The CDR3 is 18 amino acids. The ends were cut back, 5 bases at V and 8 bases at J, with 27 bases in the middle. The CDR3 bases are TGTGCCAGCAGTAACTCTTTTGTAACAGCGAGTCGAGGGGAAAAACTGTTTTTT. Its protein product is CASSNSFVTASRGEKLFF. The whole variable domain, filled in from reference TRBV27 and TRBJ1-4, reads EAQVTQNPRYLITVTGKKLTVTCSQNMNHEYMSWYRQDPGLGLRQIYYSMNVEVTDKGDVPEGYKVSRKEKRNFPLILESPSPNQTSLYFCASSNSFVTASRGEKLFFGSGTQLSVL.

J is TRBJ2-6 and V is TRBV11-2; 7 bases fit TRBD2. Per the germline V gene, CDR1 is SGHAT and CDR2 is FQNNGV. CDR3 length: 16 amino acids. The trim removed 6 bases at V and 2 bases at J, leaving 7 bases unmatched. The CDR3 DNA reads as TGTGCCAGCAGGAAACTTCGGGGGGCTGGGGCCAACGTCCTGACTTTC. It is translated as CASRKLRGAGANVLTF.